The rows below give T cell receptor beta chains drawn from one sample of a study of shared clonotypes between healthy human individuals. Assay: immunoSEQ multiplex PCR; the TCRdb copy retains only in-frame clones and omits some. The sample includes about 2.3 million clones, 80% to 95% of them seen just once. Sample: naive CD4+ T cells from PBMCs. The receptors originated from a man younger than 35 in good health. Some clones in this sample may be carry-over from other donors' samples. CDR3s include the opening cysteine and the closing phenylalanine or tryptophan. Fields, in order: CDR3 protein, D gene, CDR3 length, V gene, J gene. D genes are given only for firm matches.

CDR3aa: CASSFTEAGASYEQYF
d_gene: TRBD2
len: 16
v_gene: TRBV5-1
j_gene: TRBJ2-7

CDR3aa: CASSLVGGYNYGYTF
d_gene: .
len: 15
v_gene: TRBV5-6
j_gene: TRBJ1-2

CDR3aa: CASSLGGDNEKLFF
d_gene: .
len: 14
v_gene: TRBV5-4
j_gene: TRBJ1-4

CDR3aa: CASSRDRVDYGYTF
d_gene: TRBD1
len: 14
v_gene: TRBV2
j_gene: TRBJ1-2

CDR3aa: CASSAQGAVQPQHF
d_gene: TRBD1
len: 14
v_gene: TRBV28
j_gene: TRBJ1-5

CDR3aa: CASSVRQARTDTQYF
d_gene: .
len: 15
v_gene: TRBV19
j_gene: TRBJ2-3

CDR3aa: CASSITGGKREQYF
d_gene: .
len: 14
v_gene: TRBV19
j_gene: TRBJ2-7

CDR3aa: CASSSRGLGNQPQHF
d_gene: TRBD1
len: 15
v_gene: TRBV27
j_gene: TRBJ1-5

CDR3aa: CASGRESEGGYTF
d_gene: .
len: 13
v_gene: TRBV2
j_gene: TRBJ1-2

CDR3aa: CASRETGELFF
d_gene: .
len: 11
v_gene: TRBV6-5
j_gene: TRBJ2-2